Detailed here is one TCR beta chain. The data belong to a study of shared clonotypes between healthy human individuals. The table came from immunoSEQ multiplex PCR; TCRdb's copy has only in-frame clones and leaves some out. This sample yields approximately 2.5 million clones, of which under 95% are seen a single time; around 0.37% belongs to the top ten. CDR1 MNHEY and CDR2 SMNVEV come from the germline V gene (reference sequence). There are 16 residues in the CDR3. Trimming left V 4 bases short and J 2 bases short, with 15 bases between. The sequenced sample consisted of naive CD4+ T cells from PBMCs. This sample's subset: CD45RA+ positively selected. The chain recombines TRBV27 with TRBJ1-5; D may be TRBD1 (5 bases). The clonotype was recovered from a man younger than 35 in good health. Some clones in this sample may be carry-over from other donors' samples. The CDR3 sequence is CASSSLTGAGNQPQHF. In nucleotides, the CDR3 is TGTGCCAGCAGTTCTCTAACTGGGGCAGGCAATCAGCCCCAGCATTTT.